These 28 T cell receptor beta chains came from one sample sequenced in a study of siplizumab effects on memory and regulatory T cells. The method was immunoSEQ multiplex PCR; TCRdb's version includes in-frame clones alone and lacks a portion of them. The sample consists of 100,000 or so clones, approximately 94% of them appearing once. The sequenced sample consisted of non-Treg CD4+ T cells sorted from blood. These receptors originate from a human donor in good health.

The gene calls are TRBV6-1 and TRBJ1-2; tentatively, D is TRBD1 (5 bases). Trimming left V 7 bases short and J 1 base short, with 16 bases between. This CDR3 has 15 amino acids. Germline lookup yields CDR1 MNHNS and CDR2 SASEGT. In DNA, the CDR3 is TGTGCCAGCAAGGACAACTTAAACAATAACTATGGCTACACCTTC. Its protein product is CASKDNLNNNYGYTF.

The chain links TRBV11-2 to TRBJ2-5; D may be TRBD1 or TRBD2 (5 bases each). The V end lost 3 bases, the J end lost 1 base, and 9 bases lay between the germline ends. The CDR3 contains 14 residues. Germline CDR1 and CDR2: SGHAT and FQNNGV. The CDR3 region is CASSFGTPQETQYF. The CDR3 region has the DNA TGTGCCAGCAGCTTCGGGACCCCCCAAGAGACCCAGTACTTC.

The J gene is TRBJ2-1, the V gene TRBV7-3; TRBD2 might be the D (6 bases). The CDR3 has 11 residues. V lost 3 bases and J lost 10, with 7 bases in between. The germline V gene has CDR1 SGHTA and CDR2 FQGTGA. The CDR3 nucleotides are TGTGCCAGCAGCTTTGCGGGAGAGCAGTTCTTC. Amino acids: CASSFAGEQFF. The entire variable domain, with the rest obtained from reference TRBV7-3 and TRBJ2-1, is as follows: GAGVSQTPSNKVTEKGKYVELRCDPISGHTALYWYRQSLGQGPEFLIYFQGTGAADDSGLPNDRFFAVRPEGSVSTLKIQRTERGDSAVYLCASSFAGEQFFGPGTRLTVL.

This clone was seen a single time. The chain is built from TRBV29-1 and TRBJ2-5; 12 nucleotides align to TRBD2. Germline CDR1 SQVTM, CDR2 ANQGSEA. The CDR3 runs to 13 residues. Trimming took 3 bases from V and 5 from J; bases not matched to a gene: 1. DNA of the CDR3: TGCAGCGTTGAGACTAGCGGGAGCGAGACCCAGTACTTC. Encoded protein: CSVETSGSETQYF.

The genes are TRBV30 and TRBJ2-5; D is possibly TRBD2 (5 bases). With 0 bases removed from V and 2 bases from J, the gap between germline ends came to 7 bases. The CDR3 loop spans 13 amino acids. Germline lookup yields CDR1 GTSNPN and CDR2 SVGIG (reference sequence). CDR3 nucleotides: TGTGCCTGGAGTGTAAGGACTCAAGAGACCCAGTACTTC. It is translated as CAWSVRTQETQYF.

This chain connects TRBV21-1 to TRBJ2-7. TRBV21-1 is flagged as a pseudogene. The CDR3 length is 20 residues. CDR3 residues: CASSKLGSLRARGANNEQYF. The CDR3 bases are TGTGCCAGCAGCAAACTCGGAAGTCTTCGGGCTAGAGGCGCGAATAACGAGCAGTACTTC.

This clone was detected only a few times. The V and J genes are TRBV30 and TRBJ2-5, with TRBD1 matching 10 bases. This CDR3 comprises 13 residues. The V segment lost 5 bases and the J segment 4 bases; nucleotides outside the gene matches: 4. CDR1 and CDR2 (germline): GTSNPN, SVGIG (reference sequence). CDR3 sequence: CAWGGQGRETQYF. The DNA of the CDR3 is TGTGCCTGGGGGGGACAGGGGAGAGAGACCCAGTACTTC. Filled out from reference TRBV30 and TRBJ2-5, the complete variable domain reads SQTIHQWPATLVQPVGSPLSLECTVEGTSNPNLYWYRQAAGRGLQLLFYSVGIGQISSEVPQNLSASRPQDRQFILSSKKLLLSDSGFYLCAWGGQGRETQYFGPGTRLLVL.

V usage is TRBV18 and J usage is TRBJ1-2; D not certain. V was cut by 2 bases and J by 3 bases, with 1 base left in between. CDR1 is KGHSH, CDR2 LQKENI, per germline. CDR3 length: 11 residues. CDR3 loop: CASSPDYGYTF. The CDR3 nucleotides read TGTGCCAGCTCACCAGACTATGGCTACACCTTC.

The chain is built from TRBV18 and TRBJ2-1; 11 bases align to TRBD2. The CDR3 covers 13 residues. From germline, CDR1 is KGHSH and CDR2 LQKENI. V lost 2 bases and J lost 10; bases outside the gene matches: 1. The CDR3 DNA reads as TGTGCCAGCTCACCAGCTAGCGGGAGGGAGCAGTTCTTC. This codes for CASSPASGREQFF. Supplemented by reference TRBV18 and TRBJ2-1, the full variable domain reads NAGVMQNPRHLVRRRGQEARLRCSPMKGHSHVYWYRQLPEEGLKFMVYLQKENIIDESGMPKERFSAEFPKEGPSILRIQQVVRGDSAAYFCASSPASGREQFFGPGTRLTVL.

V gene TRBV12-5 combines with J gene TRBJ2-5; D possibly corresponds to TRBD1 (6 bases). CDR1 and CDR2 (germline): LGHNT, FRNRAP. This CDR3 comprises 14 residues. Trimming cost V 5 bases and J 2 bases, with 12 bases left between them. In DNA, the CDR3 is TGTGCTAGTGGTCCCGGACAGCTACAAGAGACCCAGTACTTC. Its translation is CASGPGQLQETQYF.

The rearrangement joins TRBV4-2 to TRBJ2-7; possibly TRBD1 for D (5 bases). Germline-derived CDR1 and CDR2 are LGHNA and YNFKEQ. V was trimmed by 0 bases and J by 2 bases, leaving 17 bases between them. CDR3 length equals 17 residues. This CDR3 reads CASSQDLRQNQAYEQYF. The CDR3 coding sequence is TGTGCCAGCAGCCAAGATCTAAGACAGAATCAGGCCTACGAGCAGTACTTC.

The chain links TRBV5-1 to TRBJ2-3; no clear D. The V end was cut by 0 bases, the J end by 5 bases, with 1 base between. The CDR3 extends over 11 amino acids. The germline CDR1 and CDR2 sequences are SGHRS and YFSETQ. CDR3 DNA sequence: TGCGCCAGCAGCTTGGAAGATACGCAGTATTTT. Residues: CASSLEDTQYF.

This clone is a singleton in its sample. The J gene is TRBJ1-1, the V gene TRBV4-1, with D unclear. The germline CDR1 and CDR2 sequences are MGHRA and YSYEKL. This CDR3 region has 14 residues. V lost 1 base and J lost 2, with 8 bases in between. CDR3 amino acids: CASSQVSQNTEAFF. CDR3 nucleotides: TGCGCCAGCAGCCAAGTTAGCCAAAACACTGAAGCTTTCTTT.

This chain joins TRBV25-1 and TRBJ2-7, with 8 bases lining up with TRBD2. The CDR3 covers 17 residues. V gave up 8 bases and J gave up 1 base; unmatched junction bases: 16. CDR1 MGHDK and CDR2 SYGVNS come from the germline V gene. The CDR3 loop is CASSPTSRAGASYEQYF. DNA for the CDR3: TGTGCCAGCTCGCCCACCTCGAGAGCGGGAGCATCCTACGAGCAGTACTTC.

The chain recombines TRBV2 with TRBJ2-1; D may be TRBD1 (5 bases). The CDR3 totals 15 residues. Germline assignment: CDR1 SNHLY and CDR2 FYNNEI. Trimming cost V 4 bases and J 2 bases, with 12 bases left between them. The CDR3 region is CASSGWGGTYNEQFF. The CDR3 bases are TGTGCCAGCAGTGGTTGGGGCGGAACCTACAATGAGCAGTTCTTC.

The chain employs TRBV19 and TRBJ1-5; D gene ambiguous. Trimming removed 8 bases from V and 4 bases from J, with 12 bases in between. This CDR3 is 13 amino acids long. In germline, CDR1 is LNHDA, CDR2 SQIVND (reference sequence). CDR3 loop: CASSNSLNQPQHF. The CDR3 DNA sequence: TGTGCCAGTTCTAACAGCCTTAATCAGCCCCAGCATTTT.

The count of this clone is one. The chain uses TRBV7-3 and TRBJ2-3; D is ambiguous. The CDR3 contains 14 residues. Trimming stripped 2 bases from V and 4 bases from J, with 10 bases between. Germline V gives CDR1 SGHTA, CDR2 FQGTGA. CDR3 region: CASSLWAVADTQYF. CDR3 nucleotides: TGTGCCAGCAGCTTATGGGCGGTAGCAGATACGCAGTATTTT.

The chain links TRBV2 to TRBJ2-3, with 7 positions matching TRBD1. V trimming: 6 bases; J trimming: 1 base; junction bases outside the gene matches: 1. The CDR3 spans 13 residues. CDR1 SNHLY and CDR2 FYNNEI come from the germline V gene. The CDR3 sequence is CASRGGGTDTQYF. CDR3 nucleotide sequence: TGTGCCAGCAGAGGGGGCGGCACAGATACGCAGTATTTT. Full variable domain (remainder filled in from reference TRBV2 and TRBJ2-3): EPEVTQTPSHQVTQMGQEVILRCVPISNHLYFYWYRQILGQKVEFLVSFYNNEISEKSEIFDDQFSVERPDGSNFTLKIRSTKLEDSAMYFCASRGGGTDTQYFGPGTRLTVL.

Here the CDR3 reads CASSYSQGYTEAFF. CDR3 sequence (DNA): TGTGCCAGCAGTTACTCACAGGGGTACACTGAAGCTTTCTTT. The J gene is TRBJ1-1, the V gene TRBV6-6; 7 bases map to TRBD1. Looked up from germline, CDR1 is MNHNY and CDR2 is SVGAGI (reference sequence). This CDR3 has 14 amino acids. V was clipped by 0 bases and J by 3 bases; unmatched bases: 1.

The rearrangement links TRBV10-3 to TRBJ2-1, with D perhaps assigned TRBD1 or TRBD2 (7 bases each). This CDR3 is 14 amino acids long. Trimming took off 3 bases at V and 9 bases at J, with 15 bases between the two ends. Germline CDR1 reads ENHRY; CDR2 reads SYGVKD. CDR3 coding DNA: TGTGCCATCAGTGACAGGGGGGGAGCGGGTGAGCAGTTCTTC. Translation: CAISDRGGAGEQFF.

This clone is a singleton in its sample. The CDR3 nucleotides are TGTGCCAGCAGCTTAATGGGGCAGGAGAACACCGGGGAGCTGTTTTTT. Its translation is CASSLMGQENTGELFF. The V and J genes are TRBV11-3 and TRBJ2-2; tentatively, D is TRBD1 (5 bases). Germline V gives CDR1 SGHNT, CDR2 YENEEA. The CDR3 is 16 amino acids. Trimming shortened V by 2 bases and J by 1 base, and 11 bases separated the two germline ends.

This clone appeared once. The genes are TRBV21-1 and TRBJ2-1; TRBD2, as called in the table, went unchecked against the DNA. TRBV21-1 is described as a pseudogene. This CDR3 region has 14 residues. CDR3 in DNA: TGTGCCAGCAGCAAAAAGGAGTTTGACAATGAGCAGTTCTTC. Translating gives CASSKKEFDNEQFF.

The chain employs TRBV11-2 and TRBJ2-5; D ambiguous. This CDR3 is built from 12 residues. CDR1 and CDR2 from the germline V gene are SGHAT and FQNNGV. The V end lost 1 base, the J end lost 4 bases, and 4 bases lay between the germline ends. This CDR3 reads CASSLGRETQYF. As DNA, the CDR3 is TGTGCCAGCAGCTTAGGTCGAGAGACCCAGTACTTC.

The J gene is TRBJ1-1, the V gene TRBV6-5, with D unclear. Germline V gives CDR1 MNHEY, CDR2 SVGAGI. The V end was cut by 6 bases, the J end by 1 base, with 12 bases between. The length of the CDR3 is 14 residues. The CDR3 region has the DNA TGTGCCAGCAGCTCTCTTCAGCGGAACACTGAAGCTTTCTTT. As protein: CASSSLQRNTEAFF.

This clone appeared once. J is TRBJ2-7 and V is TRBV4-1; D is undetermined. CDR3 size: 17 residues. Germline V lookup: CDR1 MGHRA, CDR2 YSYEKL. Trimming took 1 base from V and 0 from J, leaving 16 bases between them. CDR3 sequence: CASSQVWAVVSSYEQYF. CDR3 coding DNA: TGCGCCAGCAGCCAAGTTTGGGCGGTAGTCTCCTCCTACGAGCAGTACTTC.

This rearrangement joins TRBV6-6 to TRBJ2-3, with unresolved D. The CDR3 extends over 13 amino acids. Germline CDR1 reads MNHNY; CDR2 reads SVGAGI (reference sequence). V lost 2 bases and J lost 4, with 7 bases in between. CDR3 residues: CASSYPPPDTQYF. The DNA of the CDR3 is TGTGCCAGCAGTTACCCTCCACCAGATACGCAGTATTTT.

The CDR3 spells CASSTGLGVPHEQYF. The CDR3 region has the DNA TGTGCCAGTAGCACCGGTTTAGGAGTACCCCACGAGCAGTACTTC. The V call is TRBV19, the J call TRBJ2-7, with D uncertain. The CDR3 is made up of 15 amino acids. Trimming shortened V by 6 bases and J by 5 bases, and 20 bases separated the two germline ends. In germline, CDR1 is LNHDA, CDR2 SQIVND (reference sequence).

The chain has TRBV19 and TRBJ2-3, with TRBD2 matching over 7 bases. CDR3 length: 14 residues. Per the germline V gene, CDR1 is LNHDA and CDR2 is SQIVND (reference sequence). J gave up 2 bases and V 7 bases, and 6 bases lay outside the gene matches. The CDR3 nucleotides read TGTGCCAGTACCGACAGCGGGATCACAGATACGCAGTATTTT. Translated: CASTDSGITDTQYF.